The 31 T cell receptor beta chains reported below all come from one sample, sequenced in a study of cytomegalovirus exposure and HLA in healthy donors. Use of 60 Vbeta and 13 Jbeta primers characterized the PCR. The repertoire was sequenced with immunoSEQ multiplex PCR; TCRdb's copy has only in-frame clones and lacks some. The repertoire holds roughly 280,000 clones, with about 66% as singletons. The sample comprised PBMCs. All receptors derive from a female donor in good health and CMV-seronegative.

The chain uses TRBV4-1 and TRBJ2-7, with TRBD1 matching 9 bases. Germline V gene data show CDR1 as MGHRA and CDR2 as YSYEKL. The CDR3 spans 16 residues. The trim removed 3 bases at V and 9 bases at J, leaving 15 bases unmatched. As DNA, the CDR3 is TGCGCCAGCAGCCACCCGCCGGGACAGGGATCGGGTGGGCAGTACTTC. Amino acid sequence: CASSHPPGQGSGGQYF.

The chain uses TRBV7-2 and TRBJ2-6; TRBD2 agrees at 7 bases. The junction had 4 bases not matched to a gene; V was cut back by 5 bases and J by 0 bases. The germline gives CDR1 SGHTA, CDR2 FQGNSA. CDR3 length: 16 amino acids. DNA for the CDR3: TGTGCCAGCAGCGCCGGGAGGTTCTCTGGGGCCAACGTCCTGACTTTC. This encodes CASSAGRFSGANVLTF.

The chain carries TRBV6-1 and TRBJ2-2; D might be TRBD2 (6 bases). CDR1 is MNHNS, CDR2 SASEGT, per germline. Trimming removed 1 base from V and 3 bases from J, with 12 bases in between. The CDR3 has 16 amino acids. The CDR3 is CASSEVGRTYTGELFF. As DNA, the CDR3 is TGTGCCAGCAGTGAAGTGGGGAGGACTTACACCGGGGAGCTGTTTTTT.

The chain uses TRBV7-2 and TRBJ2-7; no clear D gene. There are 12 residues in the CDR3. Trimming removed 1 base at V and 8 bases at J, with 9 bases between. CDR1 is SGHTA, CDR2 FQGNSA, per germline. This CDR3 reads CASSLDAQKQYF. The CDR3 coding sequence is TGTGCCAGCAGCTTAGACGCTCAGAAGCAGTACTTC.

The sample holds one count of this clone. V gene TRBV5-4 combines with J gene TRBJ2-2, with D possibly TRBD1 on 6 matching bases. Trimming shortened V by 2 bases and J by 11 bases, and 10 bases separated the two germline ends. Germline V CDR1 and CDR2: SGHNT, YYREEE (reference sequence). The CDR3 extends over 12 amino acids. DNA of the CDR3: TGTGCCAGCAGCTTACAGGGCGGCGAGCTGTTTTTT. As protein: CASSLQGGELFF.

The V gene is TRBV30, the J gene TRBJ2-1; D ambiguous. V dropped 5 bases and J dropped 6 bases, with 8 bases sitting between them. This CDR3 comprises 11 residues. Germline V gene lookup returns CDR1 GTSNPN and CDR2 SVGIG (reference sequence). The CDR3 sequence: CAWHFINEQFF. In DNA, the CDR3 is TGTGCCTGGCACTTCATCAATGAGCAGTTCTTC.

V usage is TRBV18 and J usage is TRBJ2-7; D gene unclear. The germline V gene has CDR1 KGHSH and CDR2 LQKENI. This CDR3 contains 12 residues. V lost 1 base, J lost 4 bases, and 5 bases lay in between. The CDR3 loop reads CASSPQPYEQYF. For the CDR3, the DNA is TGTGCCAGCTCACCACAGCCGTACGAGCAGTACTTC.

The chain joins TRBV27 to TRBJ2-1, with D perhaps TRBD2 (6 bases). With 5 bases removed from V and 9 bases from J, the gap between germline ends came to 14 bases. This CDR3 has 13 amino acids. CDR1 and CDR2 from the germline V gene are MNHEY and SMNVEV (reference sequence). CDR3 region: CASSPPGVLEQFF. The CDR3 DNA reads as TGTGCCAGCAGTCCACCGGGAGTTCTTGAGCAGTTCTTC.

This clone was seen a handful of times. The chain employs TRBV5-1 and TRBJ2-7; TRBD2 agrees at 7 bases. The CDR3 loop spans 13 amino acids. Germline CDR1 and CDR2: SGHRS and YFSETQ. V gave up 4 bases and J gave up 4 bases; unmatched junction bases: 5. The CDR3 here is CASSEALAYEQYF. The CDR3 DNA is TGCGCCAGCAGCGAGGCACTAGCGTACGAGCAGTACTTC.

The V gene is TRBV6-5, the J gene TRBJ2-2, with 8 nucleotides matching TRBD1. Trimming cost V 7 bases and J 4 bases; bases outside gene matches: 5. Germline V gene sequence: CDR1 MNHEY, CDR2 SVGAGI. The CDR3 is 14 amino acids. Here the CDR3 reads CASTRTGGTGELFF. DNA of the CDR3: TGTGCCAGCACCAGAACAGGGGGCACCGGGGAGCTGTTTTTT.

The chain has TRBV11-2 and TRBJ1-2, with TRBD1 as a possible D gene (6 bases). Deletions cut 1 base from V and 4 bases from J, with 10 bases between. Germline values: CDR1 SGHAT, CDR2 FQNNGV. This CDR3 contains 14 residues. CDR3 region: CASSLGGLSYGYTF. In nucleotides, the CDR3 is TGTGCCAGCAGCTTAGGGGGGCTTAGCTATGGCTACACCTTC.

The gene calls are TRBV28 and TRBJ2-7, with D possibly TRBD1 on 5 matching bases. This CDR3 spans 16 amino acids. Germline V gene lookup returns CDR1 MDHEN and CDR2 SYDVKM. Trimming shortened V by 2 bases and J by 6 bases, and 20 bases separated the two germline ends. CDR3 bases: TGTGCCAGCAGTTTAGAAGGGGTCCCCTTACTTGGCGAGCAGTACTTC. It is translated as CASSLEGVPLLGEQYF. Full variable domain (outside the CDR3, taken from reference TRBV28 and TRBJ2-7): DVKVTQSSRYLVKRTGEKVFLECVQDMDHENMFWYRQDPGLGLRLIYFSYDVKMKEKGDIPEGYSVSREKKERFSLILESASTNQTSMYLCASSLEGVPLLGEQYFGPGTRLTVT.

This clone turned up a few times. The J gene is TRBJ2-3, the V gene TRBV7-2; D remains unclear. V lost 1 base and J lost 4, with 12 bases in between. From germline, CDR1 is SGHTA and CDR2 FQGNSA. The CDR3 totals 15 residues. CDR3 coding DNA: TGTGCCAGCAGCTTAGGGCTAGTGAGTGCAGATACGCAGTATTTT. The encoded protein is CASSLGLVSADTQYF.

This clone came up a few times. This sequence joins TRBV2 and TRBJ2-4; 8 bases map to TRBD1. V was clipped by 5 bases and J by 15 bases; unmatched bases: 6. Germline V gene sequence: CDR1 SNHLY, CDR2 FYNNEI. This CDR3 contains 11 residues. The DNA for the CDR3 is TGTGCCAGCAGTTACCGGGACAGGTCGTACTTC. Translating it yields CASSYRDRSYF.

This clone showed up just a few times. The chain uses TRBV10-3 and TRBJ1-3; no reliable D call. Per germline, CDR1 ENHRY and CDR2 SYGVKD. V was shortened by 6 bases and J by 0 bases, with 6 bases between the two germline ends. The CDR3 runs to 13 residues. The CDR3: CAIRTISGNTIYF. In nucleotides, the CDR3 is TGTGCCATCAGGACTATCTCTGGAAACACCATATATTTT.

The gene calls are TRBV28 and TRBJ1-2; 11 nucleotides match TRBD1. There are 14 residues in the CDR3. Germline lookup yields CDR1 MDHEN and CDR2 SYDVKM. With 7 bases clipped from V and 5 bases from J, the junction kept 6 bases outside the gene matches. The CDR3 here is CASTPDRGLYGYTF. The DNA for the CDR3 is TGTGCCAGCACCCCGGACAGGGGGCTGTATGGCTACACCTTC.

The chain has TRBV28 and TRBJ1-6, with 7 nucleotides matching TRBD1. CDR3 length equals 16 residues. Germline V CDR1 and CDR2: MDHEN, SYDVKM. Trimming took 6 bases from V and 9 from J; bases not matched to a gene: 14. The CDR3, as DNA: TGTGCCAGCAGAATAGGGGGCAGCGGGCCTAGTTCACCCCTCCACTTT. Its translation is CASRIGGSGPSSPLHF.

The V gene is TRBV5-1, the J gene TRBJ1-4, with a tentative D call TRBD1 (5 bases). The V end was cut by 2 bases, the J end by 7 bases, with 15 bases between. CDR1 and CDR2 from the germline V gene are SGHRS and YFSETQ. CDR3 size: 15 residues. CDR3 loop: CASSLSWQGSEKLFF. The CDR3 nucleotides are TGCGCCAGCAGCTTATCATGGCAGGGTTCTGAAAAACTGTTTTTT. The whole variable domain, filled in from reference TRBV5-1 and TRBJ1-4, reads KAGVTQTPRYLIKTRGQQVTLSCSPISGHRSVSWYQQTPGQGLQFLFEYFSETQRNKGNFPGRFSGRQFSNSRSEMNVSTLELGDSALYLCASSLSWQGSEKLFFGSGTQLSVL.

The chain combines TRBV5-4 with TRBJ2-2; D might be TRBD2 (6 bases). V was trimmed by 0 bases and J by 6 bases, leaving 6 bases between them. The CDR3 loop spans 13 amino acids. CDR1 is SGHNT and CDR2 is YYREEE in the germline V gene (reference sequence). CDR3 sequence reads: CASSLGGAGELFF. The CDR3 DNA is TGTGCCAGCAGCTTGGGGGGGGCCGGGGAGCTGTTTTTT. The full variable domain, rest sourced from reference TRBV5-4 and TRBJ2-2, is ETGVTQSPTHLIKTRGQQVTLRCSSQSGHNTVSWYQQALGQGPQFIFQYYREEENGRGNFPPRFSGLQFPNYSSELNVNALELDDSALYLCASSLGGAGELFFGEGSRLTVL.

This clone appeared once. The genes are TRBV4-1 and TRBJ2-2; no clear D. This CDR3 contains 14 residues. The germline V gene has CDR1 MGHRA and CDR2 YSYEKL. V lost 2 bases and J lost 2, with 6 bases in between. The CDR3 DNA reads TGCGCCAGCAGCCAACTACTCAACACCGGGGAGCTGTTTTTT. Translation gives CASSQLLNTGELFF.

The chain couples TRBV9 to TRBJ2-2; 9 positions agree with TRBD2. The CDR3 consists of 15 residues. Looked up from germline, CDR1 is SGDLS and CDR2 is YYNGEE. V lost 4 bases, J lost 5 bases, and 6 bases stayed unmatched. The CDR3 DNA reads as TGTGCCAGCAGCTTTAGCGGGAGTGAAACCGGGGAGCTGTTTTTT. This sequence encodes CASSFSGSETGELFF. Full variable domain (outside the CDR3, taken from reference TRBV9 and TRBJ2-2): DSGVTQTPKHLITATGQRVTLRCSPRSGDLSVYWYQQSLDQGLQFLIQYYNGEERAKGNILERFSAQQFPDLHSELNLSSLELGDSALYFCASSFSGSETGELFFGEGSRLTVL.

The rearrangement uses TRBV6-1 and TRBJ2-5, with TRBD2 matching over 9 bases. Germline trimming cut 6 bases from V and 2 bases from J; bases unmatched to any gene: 7. CDR1 MNHNS and CDR2 SASEGT come from the germline V gene. The CDR3 consists of 15 residues. The CDR3 sequence is CASRLLAGMQETQYF. In nucleotides, the CDR3 is TGTGCCAGCAGGCTACTAGCGGGTATGCAAGAGACCCAGTACTTC.

The gene calls are TRBV19 and TRBJ1-2; a weak D match, TRBD1 (5 bases). Germline loops: CDR1 LNHDA, CDR2 SQIVND (reference sequence). The CDR3 runs 14 residues. Trimming pared 5 bases from V and 4 bases from J, leaving 14 bases between. CDR3 nucleotides: TGTGCCAGTAGTCACCCTCGGCAGGGCTATGGCTACACCTTC. Translated, it gives CASSHPRQGYGYTF.

The gene calls are TRBV13 and TRBJ2-5; no firm D call. This CDR3 has 11 amino acids. Trimming took off 6 bases at V and 3 bases at J, with 5 bases between the two ends. Germline V gene lookup returns CDR1 PRHDT and CDR2 FYEKMQ (reference sequence). In DNA, the CDR3 is TGTGCCAGCAGACTCGAAGAGACCCAGTACTTC. Translating gives CASRLEETQYF.

There are a few counts of this clone. This chain uses TRBV5-5 with TRBJ1-3; TRBD1 is a possible D gene (5 bases). CDR3 length equals 15 residues. Trimming left V 6 bases short and J 0 bases short, with 13 bases between. The germline CDR1 and CDR2 sequences are SGHKS and YYEKEE (reference sequence). In DNA form, the CDR3 reads TGTGCCAGCACCAGAGTGGGGGGCTCTGGAAACACCATATATTTT. Translation: CASTRVGGSGNTIYF.

This chain joins TRBV5-1 and TRBJ2-2; D gene uncertain. Per germline, CDR1 SGHRS and CDR2 YFSETQ. This CDR3 region has 15 residues. The ends were cut back, 0 bases at V and 7 bases at J, with 13 bases in the middle. The CDR3 DNA reads as TGCGCCAGCAGCTTGGTGCGCCCTTCGGGCGGGGAGCTGTTTTTT. It specifies CASSLVRPSGGELFF.

This sequence joins TRBV30 and TRBJ2-3; maybe TRBD2 (6 bases). The CDR3 spans 14 residues. The V end was cut by 1 base, the J end by 4 bases, with 12 bases between. From germline, CDR1 is GTSNPN and CDR2 SVGIG (reference sequence). The CDR3 DNA follows: TGTGCCTGGAGTGGACGGGAGAGGGCAGATACGCAGTATTTT. This gives the protein CAWSGRERADTQYF.

This chain uses TRBV7-2 with TRBJ2-3; D might be TRBD2 (6 bases). V lost 1 base, J lost 4 bases, and 9 bases lay in between. Germline CDR1 is SGHTA and CDR2 is FQGNSA. CDR3 length: 14 amino acids. Written as DNA, the CDR3 is TGTGCCAGCAGCTTAGAGGGGACTCCAGATACGCAGTATTTT. This codes for CASSLEGTPDTQYF.

This sequence joins TRBV5-6 and TRBJ1-5, with D maybe TRBD1 (6 bases). Trimming shortened V by 3 bases and J by 5 bases, and 12 bases separated the two germline ends. The CDR3 covers 14 residues. Germline values: CDR1 SGHDT, CDR2 YYEEEE. The DNA of the CDR3 is TGTGCCAGCAGCTATGGGGGGGGCGATCAGCCCCAGCATTTT. Amino acid sequence: CASSYGGGDQPQHF.

The chain has TRBV7-9 and TRBJ2-1; 11 bases match TRBD1. The germline V gene has CDR1 SEHNR and CDR2 FQNEAQ (reference sequence). The V and J ends lost 5 bases and 8 bases, in that order; junction bases with no gene match: 11. The CDR3 has 16 residues. In DNA form, the CDR3 reads TGTGCCAGCAGCCCCCGGACAGGGGGCCCTATCTATGAGCAGTTCTTC. Translating gives CASSPRTGGPIYEQFF.

This clone was seen a few times. Germline and junction disagree at one end, which may indicate a read error. CDR3 coding DNA: TGTGCCAGCAGCAAAGATCCCCGGCTAGCGGGAGGGGTTAATGAGCAGTTCTTC. Residues: CASSKDPRLAGGVNEQFF. The chain has TRBV4-2 and TRBJ2-1; 12 bases fit TRBD2. Germline assignment: CDR1 LGHNA and CDR2 YNFKEQ. The CDR3 sequence is 18 residues long.